The clone carrying this TCR beta chain was counted between two and nine times. The CDR3 contains 16 residues. Losses at the gene ends were 6 bases for V and 2 bases for J; bases not matched to a gene: 11. Germline lookup yields CDR1 WNHNN and CDR2 SYGVQD (reference sequence). The data derive from a study of regulatory T cells in long-lasting Graves disease. Time point indicated: newly diagnosed GD, antithyroid drugs for less than 3 months. The TCR library was made from RNA extracted from PBMCs. The authors built TCR beta libraries using iRepertoire HTBI primers and Arm-PCR of CDR3 regions. Via MiXCR, TCRdb re-called the multiplex PCR reads, giving one row per CDR3 protein. The sample lists about 530,000 distinct CDR3 sequences; about 16% were seen once. This sample also belongs to another study, concerning T cells in Graves' hyperthyroidism and ophthalmopathy. That paper notes: Diagnoses rested on clinical symptoms, serum thyroxine and TRAb, thyroid ultrasound and orbital computed tomography. Model-based prediction identified ophthalmopathy a median 6.5 months prior to its onset.

The TCR comes from a woman aged 40 to 65 with Graves disease. This chain joins TRBV10-1 and TRBJ2-3, with 7 bases identical to TRBD1. The source was peripheral blood mononuclear cells (PBMCs), collected at new diagnosis, from a patient treated with antithyroid drugs. The CDR3 sequence is CASSINRGSVTDTQYF. The CDR3 DNA sequence: TGCGCCAGCAGCATAAACAGGGGAAGTGTCACAGATACGCAGTATTTT.